Below, 24 T cell receptor beta chains from the same sample are listed, as sequenced in a study of cytomegalovirus exposure and HLA in healthy donors (dated by TCRdb to between 2016 and 2019). The protocol used for the library was the immunoSEQ multiplex PCR assay. For the multiplex PCR, a mixture combining 60 forward primers for TCR Vbeta segments and 13 reverse primers for TCR Jbeta segments was used. The table was pulled from immuneACCESS by TCRdb, which kept in-frame rearrangements only. Such tables lose some clones; where checked, under half of the loss comes from unresolved V genes, and the rest has no known cause. Present in this sample are around 150,000 clones, around 75% of which were seen just once. In total, the top ten clones hold approximately 10% of the sample. The sequenced sample consisted of PBMCs. Receptors originate from a man younger than 35 in good health and CMV-seropositive.

The chain combines TRBV11-2 with TRBJ2-7; TRBD1 matches at 11 bases. This CDR3 has 13 amino acids. Losses at the gene ends were 4 bases for V and 9 bases for J; bases not matched to a gene: 5. Germline assignment: CDR1 SGHAT and CDR2 FQNNGV. The CDR3 spells CASSSGQGGGQYF. The CDR3 bases are TGTGCCAGCAGCTCGGGACAGGGGGGCGGGCAGTACTTC.

On this clone itself: Other nucleotide sequences in the sample specify the same CDR3. The chain is built from TRBV15 and TRBJ2-7, with D maybe TRBD2 (5 bases). This CDR3 has 14 residues. V lost 2 bases and J lost 0, with 8 bases in between. The germline gives CDR1 LNHNV, CDR2 YYDKDF (reference sequence). CDR3 region: CATSRTGSSYEQYF. CDR3 coding DNA: TGTGCCACCAGCAGAACTGGGAGCTCCTACGAGCAGTACTTC.

J is TRBJ2-5 and V is TRBV6-5; TRBD2 is a possible D gene (6 bases). V shed 7 bases and J shed 3 bases, with 18 bases lying between them. Germline V gene data show CDR1 as MNHEY and CDR2 as SVGAGI. There are 15 residues in the CDR3. The CDR3 bases are TGTGCCAGCACCACCTGGTCGGTAGCGGAAGAGACCCAGTACTTC. Amino acids: CASTTWSVAEETQYF.

V gene TRBV9 combines with J gene TRBJ1-4; D gene ambiguous. Trimming left V 0 bases short and J 1 base short, with 7 bases between. This CDR3 comprises 15 residues. Germline CDR1 SGDLS, CDR2 YYNGEE. The CDR3 region has the DNA TGTGCCAGCAGCGTAGCTGGCAGAACTAATGAAAAACTGTTTTTT. It translates to CASSVAGRTNEKLFF.

The chain combines TRBV19 with TRBJ2-7, with D unclear. Germline-derived CDR1 and CDR2 are LNHDA and SQIVND (reference sequence). This CDR3 is built from 14 residues. V lost 4 bases, J lost 2 bases, and 12 bases lay in between. CDR3 DNA: TGTGCCAGTAGTACCTCAGAGGAAACCTACGAGCAGTACTTC. Its protein product is CASSTSEETYEQYF. Using reference TRBV19 and TRBJ2-7 for the parts outside the CDR3, the full variable domain is DGGITQSPKYLFRKEGQNVTLSCEQNLNHDAMYWYRQDPGQGLRLIYYSQIVNDFQKGDIAEGYSVSREKKESFPLTVTSAQKNPTAFYLCASSTSEETYEQYFGPGTRLTVT.

The CDR3 is CASSRTGWAGELFF. The CDR3 DNA follows: TGTGCCAGCAGTCGTACAGGGTGGGCCGGGGAGCTGTTTTTT. The chain uses TRBV5-6 and TRBJ2-2; TRBD1 is a possible D gene (6 bases). Germline loops: CDR1 SGHDT, CDR2 YYEEEE. CDR3 length equals 14 residues. V lost 5 bases to trimming and J lost 6 bases, with 14 bases between them.

Turning to this clone: A junction end diverges from the germline sequence, so it may reflect a read error. This chain connects TRBV29-1 to TRBJ2-1; perhaps TRBD1 as D (6 bases). In germline, CDR1 is SQVTM, CDR2 ANQGSEA. The CDR3 length is 10 residues. The chain's CDR3 is CSGGDKEQFF. CDR3 nucleotide sequence: TGCAGCGGAGGGGACAAAGAGCAGTTCTTC.

This chain joins TRBV27 and TRBJ2-5, with D perhaps TRBD2 (5 bases). The J call is doubtful: the DNA matches TRBJ2-7 better. There are 15 residues in the CDR3. Germline V CDR1 and CDR2: MNHEY, SMNVEV (reference sequence). As DNA, the CDR3 is TGTGCCAGCAGTTTAGGGCGGACTTTCACCTACGAGCAGTACTTC. Protein: CASSLGRTFTYEQYF.

The J gene is TRBJ2-3, the V gene TRBV2; 11 bases line up with TRBD1. The V segment lost 6 bases and the J segment 4 bases; nucleotides outside the gene matches: 9. Germline assignment: CDR1 SNHLY and CDR2 FYNNEI. The CDR3 loop spans 16 amino acids. The CDR3 loop is CASSYSRGQGADTQYF. The CDR3 region has the DNA TGTGCCAGCAGCTATTCGAGGGGACAGGGGGCAGATACGCAGTATTTT.

This clone was picked up a small number of times. Germline and junction disagree at one end, which may indicate a read error. The chain uses TRBV30 and TRBJ2-1, with D possibly matching TRBD2 (6 bases). The CDR3 sequence is 13 residues long. The germline V gene has CDR1 GTSNPN and CDR2 SVGIG (reference sequence). The DNA for the CDR3 is TGTGCCTGGAGTGTACGTTCCAGCGGGCCGATGATCTTC. Its protein product is CAWSVRSSGPMIF.

V usage is TRBV5-3 and J usage is TRBJ1-1; 7 bases agree with TRBD1. TRBV5-3 is annotated as an ORF whose role is uncertain. This CDR3 has 16 amino acids. With V trimmed by 6 bases and J by 3 bases, 14 bases remained unmatched. The CDR3 nucleotides read TGTGCCAGAAACAACACAGGGGTATTGAGCGACACTGAAGCTTTCTTT. It yields the protein CARNNTGVLSDTEAFF.

The rearrangement uses TRBV7-2 and TRBJ2-5; TRBD1 matches at 7 bases. This CDR3 region has 13 residues. V gave up 8 bases and J gave up 2 bases; unmatched junction bases: 5. Germline CDR1 and CDR2: SGHTA and FQGNSA. The CDR3 DNA sequence: TGTGCCAGCGGGGACAGAAAACAAGAGACCCAGTACTTC. This gives the protein CASGDRKQETQYF.

The gene calls are TRBV11-3 and TRBJ2-7; 12 bases are a match to TRBD2. CDR1 SGHNT and CDR2 YENEEA come from the germline V gene. Unmatched junction bases numbered 7, after V lost 2 bases and J lost 5 bases. This CDR3 is built from 16 residues. The CDR3 DNA reads as TGTGCCAGCAGCTTAACTAGCGGGAGGATAGAAAACGAGCAGTACTTC. Its translation: CASSLTSGRIENEQYF.

This rearrangement joins TRBV4-1 to TRBJ1-2, with TRBD1 matching 7 bases. The V gene end was trimmed by 3 bases and the J gene end by 4 bases; junction bases not matched to a gene: 5. The CDR3 is 14 amino acids. Germline CDR1 and CDR2: MGHRA and YSYEKL. CDR3 sequence reads: CASSHLTGTYGYTF. The CDR3 region has the DNA TGCGCCAGCAGCCACCTGACAGGGACCTATGGCTACACCTTC.

Remarks on this clone: Germline and junction disagree at one end, which may indicate a read error. The chain recombines TRBV7-9 with TRBJ1-5; 9 bases align to TRBD1. Per germline, CDR1 SEHNR and CDR2 FQNEAQ (reference sequence). The CDR3 totals 14 residues. Written as DNA, the CDR3 is TGTTCCAGCACAGGGGGCGCGGGCAATCAGCCCCAGCATTTT. Amino acid sequence: CSSTGGAGNQPQHF.

The CDR3 is CASSVPPRTDTQYF. The CDR3 DNA is TGTGCCAGTAGTGTCCCCCCGAGAACAGATACGCAGTATTTT. The gene calls are TRBV19 and TRBJ2-3, with unresolved D. V was clipped by 5 bases and J by 3 bases, with 12 bases between them. The germline V gene has CDR1 LNHDA and CDR2 SQIVND (reference sequence). This CDR3 is built from 14 residues. The complete variable domain, with remaining parts taken from reference TRBV19 and TRBJ2-3, reads DGGITQSPKYLFRKEGQNVTLSCEQNLNHDAMYWYRQDPGQGLRLIYYSQIVNDFQKGDIAEGYSVSREKKESFPLTVTSAQKNPTAFYLCASSVPPRTDTQYFGPGTRLTVL.

The rearrangement links TRBV10-2 to TRBJ2-7; TRBD2 aligns across 8 bases. This CDR3 has 12 amino acids. Germline CDR1 and CDR2: WSHSY and SAAADI. V lost 6 bases, J lost 6 bases, and 4 bases stayed unmatched. This CDR3 is CASSDAGGEQYF. DNA for the CDR3: TGCGCCAGCAGCGACGCGGGAGGCGAGCAGTACTTC.

This chain uses TRBV5-1 with TRBJ2-7; 8 nucleotides line up with TRBD2. The V and J ends lost 2 bases and 1 base, in that order; junction bases with no gene match: 8. This CDR3 has 16 residues. CDR1 is SGHRS, CDR2 YFSETQ, per germline. The CDR3 here is CASSLNAGGRSYEQYF. CDR3 nucleotides: TGCGCCAGCAGCTTAAATGCGGGAGGAAGGTCCTACGAGCAGTACTTC.

The V and J genes are TRBV5-1 and TRBJ2-5; TRBD2 agrees at 8 bases. The CDR3 runs 17 residues. From germline, CDR1 is SGHRS and CDR2 YFSETQ. Trimming at V came to 2 bases and at J to 0 bases, leaving 9 bases not matched to a gene. The CDR3 sequence: CASSFGAGGPYQETQYF. Here the CDR3 DNA reads TGCGCCAGCAGCTTCGGGGCGGGAGGACCGTACCAAGAGACCCAGTACTTC.

The CDR3 sequence is CASSVNLQLNEKLFF. The CDR3 DNA follows: TGTGCCAGCAGCGTTAATTTACAGCTAAATGAAAAACTGTTTTTT. The J gene is TRBJ1-4, the V gene TRBV11-2; D gene unclear. CDR1 is SGHAT and CDR2 is FQNNGV in the germline V gene. The CDR3 extends over 15 amino acids. Trimming removed 5 bases from V and 5 bases from J, with 15 bases in between.

The chain joins TRBV7-3 to TRBJ1-1, with 9 bases aligning to TRBD1. The CDR3 loop spans 14 amino acids. CDR1 and CDR2 from the germline V gene are SGHTA and FQGTGA. Unmatched junction bases numbered 1, after V lost 4 bases and J lost 1 base. CDR3 nucleotides: TGTGCCAGCAGCTCGACAGGGGGGAACACTGAAGCTTTCTTT. Its translation is CASSSTGGNTEAFF.

This clone has a single count. The genes are TRBV29-1 and TRBJ2-7, with 7 bases identical to TRBD1. The ends lost 4 bases at V and 4 bases at J; junction bases unmatched: 4. CDR3 size: 12 residues. CDR1 and CDR2 from the germline V gene are SQVTM and ANQGSEA. The CDR3 nucleotides are TGCAGCGTTGTAGGGACAGAATACGAGCAGTACTTC. The encoded protein is CSVVGTEYEQYF.

With respect to this clone: Other DNA sequences in this specimen translate into the identical CDR3. The V call is TRBV7-9, the J call TRBJ2-3; possible D gene TRBD1, 5 bases. The ends were cut back, 1 base at V and 0 bases at J, with 8 bases in the middle. This CDR3 region has 15 residues. The V gene's germline CDR1 is SEHNR and CDR2 FQNEAQ (reference sequence). The CDR3 nucleotides read TGTGCCAGCAGCTTAGTCCCAGGGAGCACAGATACGCAGTATTTT. Translated, it gives CASSLVPGSTDTQYF.

V gene TRBV29-1 combines with J gene TRBJ2-7, with D perhaps matching TRBD1 (5 bases). The V gene's germline CDR1 is SQVTM and CDR2 ANQGSEA. Trimming removed 4 bases from V and 7 bases from J, with 20 bases in between. CDR3 length equals 14 residues. The CDR3 coding sequence is TGCAGCGTTGCCCTCGCAGGGAAGGGGTGGGAGCAGTACTTC. Amino acid sequence: CSVALAGKGWEQYF.